These 9 T cell receptor beta chains were sequenced from one sample in a study of T cells in Graves' hyperthyroidism and ophthalmopathy (dated by TCRdb to between 2018 and 2020). Library creation used multiplex PCR. The sequencer listed for this sample is Illumina HiSeq 2000. TCR beta CDR3 regions were amplified from RNA transcripts. The first round of RT-PCR for the TCR CDR3 was performed with the HTBI primer set and the Qiagen OneStep RT-PCR kit. Using fastp at Q25 and MiXCR, TCRdb reprocessed the public reads and kept productive beta chains. Under each unique CDR3 protein, matching rows form one entry showing the most common genes and DNA. In this sample the table shows 700,000 or so distinct CDR3 sequences, over 15% of which occur a single time. Of the sample, roughly 8% falls within the top ten clones. The sequencing input was blood. These receptors all stem from a man aged 18 to 35 with Graves' hyperthyroidism.

This clonotype was counted between two and nine times. This chain uses TRBV7-9 with TRBJ2-7; D ambiguous. V was trimmed by 1 base and J by 2 bases, leaving 9 bases between them. This CDR3 is 14 amino acids long. Looked up from germline, CDR1 is SEHNR and CDR2 is FQNEAQ (reference sequence). The CDR3 sequence: CASSLGEVAYEQYF. The CDR3 nucleotides read TGTGCCAGCAGCTTAGGAGAGGTGGCCTACGAGCAGTACTTC.

The sample holds a few counts of this clonotype. The rearrangement joins TRBV19 to TRBJ1-1, with D perhaps TRBD1 (5 bases). The V gene lost 2 bases and the J gene lost 5 bases, with 9 bases spanning the gap. Germline-derived CDR1 and CDR2 are LNHDA and SQIVND (reference sequence). The CDR3 runs to 13 residues. DNA of the CDR3: TGTGCCAGTAGTATATCGGGGGTTACTGAAGCTTTCTTT. It codes for CASSISGVTEAFF.

The chain combines TRBV7-9 with TRBJ2-5; 7 bases are shared with TRBD2. The CDR3 has 15 amino acids. The J segment lost 3 bases and the V segment lost 5 bases, leaving 9 bases of the junction unmatched. The germline gives CDR1 SEHNR, CDR2 FQNEAQ (reference sequence). CDR3 in amino acids: CASSKPAAGEETQYF. Here the CDR3 DNA reads TGTGCCAGCAGCAAACCCGCGGCGGGAGAAGAGACCCAGTACTTC. The complete variable domain, with remaining parts taken from reference TRBV7-9 and TRBJ2-5, reads DTGVSQNPRHKITKRGQNVTFRCDPISEHNRLYWYRQTLGQGPEFLTYFQNEAQLEKSRLLSDRFSAERPKGSFSTLEIQRTEQGDSAMYLCASSKPAAGEETQYFGPGTRLLVL.

The CDR3 DNA reads TGCAGTGCCACCCAGGGACTAGCGGGGAGCTCCTACGAGCAGTACTTC. This codes for CSATQGLAGSSYEQYF. The rearrangement uses TRBV20-1 and TRBJ2-7; 13 nucleotides match TRBD2. The ends lost 6 bases at V and 0 bases at J; junction bases unmatched: 8. The CDR3 loop spans 16 amino acids. Germline CDR1 and CDR2: DFQATT and SNEGSKA (reference sequence).

Written as DNA, the CDR3 is TGTGCCAGCAGTGATGAGAACAGGAGGGAGACCCAGTACTTC. Translated, it gives CASSDENRRETQYF. The V call is TRBV2, the J call TRBJ2-5; D may correspond to TRBD1 or TRBD2 (5 bases each). This CDR3 comprises 14 residues. The V end was cut by 3 bases, the J end by 5 bases, with 13 bases between. CDR1 and CDR2 from the germline V gene are SNHLY and FYNNEI.

This clonotype was detected many times. The chain carries TRBV20-1 and TRBJ2-1; TRBD2 matches at 13 bases. CDR1 and CDR2 from the germline V gene are DFQATT and SNEGSKA (reference sequence). V lost 1 base and J lost 3; bases outside the gene matches: 3. This CDR3 region has 16 residues. The CDR3 here is CSARGGTSGNYNEQFF. In DNA, the CDR3 is TGCAGTGCTAGAGGGGGGACTAGCGGGAACTACAATGAGCAGTTCTTC.

The J gene is TRBJ2-5, the V gene TRBV4-1, with D unresolved. CDR3 length: 14 amino acids. Per the germline V gene, CDR1 is MGHRA and CDR2 is YSYEKL. Trimming pared 2 bases from V and 5 bases from J, leaving 12 bases between. The CDR3 reads CASSQIYFEETQYF. In DNA form, the CDR3 reads TGCGCCAGCAGCCAAATTTACTTCGAGGAGACCCAGTACTTC.

This clonotype has more than one count but fewer than ten. The CDR3 nucleotides read TGTGCCAGCAGCCGGACAGGGGTACCTAATGAAAAACTGTTTTTT. It encodes CASSRTGVPNEKLFF. The chain carries TRBV6-1 and TRBJ1-4, with 9 bases matching TRBD1. CDR1 and CDR2 (germline): MNHNS, SASEGT. The V gene end was trimmed by 6 bases and the J gene end by 3 bases; junction bases not matched to a gene: 5. The CDR3 length is 15 residues.

Ten or more counts support this clonotype. The gene calls are TRBV2 and TRBJ2-3; D possibly corresponds to TRBD2 (6 bases). The CDR3 loop spans 14 amino acids. The germline CDR1 and CDR2 sequences are SNHLY and FYNNEI. The V end lost 10 bases, the J end lost 2 bases, and 16 bases lay between the germline ends. The CDR3 nucleotides read TGTGCCACTTCCGGGGGACTTTCCACAGATACGCAGTATTTT. This sequence encodes CATSGGLSTDTQYF.